Shown below are 15 T cell receptor beta chains from a single sample sequenced in a study of PD-L1 blockade in urothelial cancer. Sequencing used immunoSEQ multiplex PCR; TCRdb keeps in-frame clones, though not all of them. The table shows around 100,000 clones, with 91% occurring only once. Time point indicated: peripheral blood 6 weeks after treatment start. Here the sequenced sample was PBMCs, taken around atezolizumab (anti-PD-L1) treatment. The receptors were gathered from a man between 60 and 70 years old with urothelial cancer.

V is TRBV4-2 and J is TRBJ2-4; 10 bases map to TRBD2. CDR1 is LGHNA and CDR2 is YNFKEQ in the germline V gene. After removal of 0 bases from V and 6 bases from J, the junction contained 11 bases not matched to a gene. The CDR3 length is 18 residues. CDR3 coding DNA: TGTGCCAGCAGCCAAGAAGTTAGCGGGAGGCTAGACGGAAACATTCAGTACTTC. This translates into CASSQEVSGRLDGNIQYF.

This rearrangement joins TRBV6-7 to TRBJ2-1; 7 bases map to TRBD1. TRBV6-7 is given ORF status, its function remaining uncertain. This CDR3 is 16 amino acids long. V lost 2 bases to trimming and J lost 4 bases; unmatched junction nucleotides: 8. The CDR3 loop reads CASSYQNRTGYNEQFF. Here the CDR3 DNA reads TGTGCCAGCAGTTACCAAAACCGGACAGGTTACAATGAGCAGTTCTTC.

The chain recombines TRBV5-6 with TRBJ1-1; 11 nucleotides align to TRBD1. In germline, CDR1 is SGHDT, CDR2 YYEEEE. Trimming cost V 3 bases and J 6 bases; bases outside gene matches: 4. The CDR3 loop spans 14 amino acids. The CDR3 DNA sequence: TGTGCCAGCAGCTCGGGACAGGGGGAAGCTGAAGCTTTCTTT. Amino acid sequence: CASSSGQGEAEAFF.

The chain uses TRBV4-1 and TRBJ2-5; 9 bases match TRBD1. The CDR3 has 16 amino acids. Germline CDR1 and CDR2: MGHRA and YSYEKL. V dropped 6 bases and J dropped 3; count of bases not matched to a gene: 11. DNA of the CDR3: TGCGCCAGCAGGCCTTTACTGACAGGGGGAAAAGAGACCCAGTACTTC. Translated: CASRPLLTGGKETQYF.

There are a few counts of this clone. The chain recombines TRBV15 with TRBJ2-7; 9 bases line up with TRBD2. CDR3 length: 16 amino acids. V lost 3 bases to trimming and J lost 4 bases; unmatched junction nucleotides: 10. Germline CDR1 is LNHNV and CDR2 is YYDKDF (reference sequence). The CDR3 loop is CATSSHPTSGVYEQYF. The CDR3 DNA reads as TGTGCCACCAGCAGCCACCCGACTAGCGGAGTTTACGAGCAGTACTTC.

The CDR3 protein is CASSSHAGTGLTDTQYF. Written as DNA, the CDR3 is TGCGCCAGCAGCTCCCACGCCGGGACAGGTCTCACAGATACGCAGTATTTT. This sequence joins TRBV5-1 and TRBJ2-3; 8 nucleotides line up with TRBD1. The junction had 11 bases not matched to a gene; V was cut back by 3 bases and J by 2 bases. This CDR3 is 17 amino acids long. CDR1 and CDR2 from the germline V gene are SGHRS and YFSETQ.

V and J are TRBV2 and TRBJ2-3, with 9 bases matching TRBD1. With 6 bases clipped from V and 6 bases from J, the junction kept 7 bases outside the gene matches. Per the germline V gene, CDR1 is SNHLY and CDR2 is FYNNEI. The CDR3 totals 14 residues. The CDR3 here is CASRSGTGSDTQYF. The CDR3 nucleotides read TGTGCCAGCAGGTCCGGGACAGGGTCTGATACGCAGTATTTT.

This clone was picked up one time. The chain employs TRBV18 and TRBJ1-5; D is unresolved. Germline V CDR1 and CDR2: KGHSH, LQKENI. The V end was cut by 6 bases, the J end by 0 bases, with 9 bases between. The CDR3 has 14 amino acids. CDR3 sequence: CASSLSDSNQPQHF. As DNA, the CDR3 is TGTGCCAGCTCCCTCTCAGATAGCAATCAGCCCCAGCATTTT. Combining the CDR3 with reference TRBV18 and TRBJ1-5 gives the whole variable domain NAGVMQNPRHLVRRRGQEARLRCSPMKGHSHVYWYRQLPEEGLKFMVYLQKENIIDESGMPKERFSAEFPKEGPSILRIQQVVRGDSAAYFCASSLSDSNQPQHFGDGTRLSIL.

This chain uses TRBV27 with TRBJ2-3; 7 positions match TRBD1. V shed 6 bases, J shed 0 bases, and the junction held 6 bases outside the gene matches. The CDR3 is made up of 15 amino acids. Looked up from germline, CDR1 is MNHEY and CDR2 is SMNVEV (reference sequence). The chain's CDR3 is CASSQGVLSTDTQYF. For the CDR3, the DNA is TGTGCCAGCAGCCAGGGGGTCCTAAGCACAGATACGCAGTATTTT.

V and J are TRBV6-1 and TRBJ2-1; the match to TRBD2 covers 8 bases. This CDR3 has 15 residues. Germline CDR1 reads MNHNS; CDR2 reads SASEGT. The trim removed 6 bases at V and 4 bases at J, leaving 8 bases unmatched. The CDR3 loop is CASSVSGTSYNEQFF. CDR3 DNA sequence: TGTGCCAGCAGCGTTAGTGGGACTAGTTACAATGAGCAGTTCTTC.

The V gene is TRBV28, the J gene TRBJ1-3; D is ambiguous. The germline gives CDR1 MDHEN, CDR2 SYDVKM. Trimming shortened V by 6 bases and J by 0 bases, and 15 bases separated the two germline ends. The CDR3 runs 16 residues. CDR3: CASSPGPGFSGNTIYF. CDR3 sequence (DNA): TGTGCCAGCAGCCCAGGCCCGGGGTTCTCTGGAAACACCATATATTTT. Drawing the rest from reference TRBV28 and TRBJ1-3, the complete variable domain is DVKVTQSSRYLVKRTGEKVFLECVQDMDHENMFWYRQDPGLGLRLIYFSYDVKMKEKGDIPEGYSVSREKKERFSLILESASTNQTSMYLCASSPGPGFSGNTIYFGEGSWLTVV.

The rearrangement uses TRBV10-3 and TRBJ2-7, with TRBD2 matching 10 bases. The ends lost 0 bases at V and 4 bases at J; junction bases unmatched: 6. The V gene's germline CDR1 is ENHRY and CDR2 SYGVKD. This CDR3 spans 16 amino acids. The CDR3 region has the DNA TGTGCCATCAGTGAGTCGGCTAGCGGGGGTGGTTACGAGCAGTACTTC. Its translation: CAISESASGGGYEQYF.

The V call is TRBV18, the J call TRBJ1-1; 7 nucleotides align to TRBD1. This CDR3 has 16 amino acids. The V gene end was trimmed by 3 bases and the J gene end by 1 base; junction bases not matched to a gene: 8. The germline V gene has CDR1 KGHSH and CDR2 LQKENI. The CDR3 coding sequence is TGTGCCAGCTCACCCAGACAGGGCGGAGCGAACACTGAAGCTTTCTTT. It translates to CASSPRQGGANTEAFF. The whole variable domain, remainder taken from reference TRBV18 and TRBJ1-1, is NAGVMQNPRHLVRRRGQEARLRCSPMKGHSHVYWYRQLPEEGLKFMVYLQKENIIDESGMPKERFSAEFPKEGPSILRIQQVVRGDSAAYFCASSPRQGGANTEAFFGQGTRLTVV.

The chain links TRBV5-1 to TRBJ2-3, with 9 bases aligning to TRBD2. The V gene end was trimmed by 4 bases and the J gene end by 1 base; junction bases not matched to a gene: 7. The CDR3 totals 16 residues. The germline CDR1 and CDR2 sequences are SGHRS and YFSETQ. CDR3 bases: TGCGCCAGCAGCGTCCCGGAGCGGGGGGGCACAGATACGCAGTATTTT. Amino acid sequence: CASSVPERGGTDTQYF. Filled out from reference TRBV5-1 and TRBJ2-3, the complete variable domain reads KAGVTQTPRYLIKTRGQQVTLSCSPISGHRSVSWYQQTPGQGLQFLFEYFSETQRNKGNFPGRFSGRQFSNSRSEMNVSTLELGDSALYLCASSVPERGGTDTQYFGPGTRLTVL.

The chain couples TRBV2 to TRBJ2-5; 9 positions agree with TRBD2. The CDR3 has 10 residues. The germline V gene has CDR1 SNHLY and CDR2 FYNNEI. The trim removed 8 bases at V and 13 bases at J, leaving 5 bases unmatched. The CDR3 DNA sequence: TGTGCCAGCGGGGGGACTAGCCCGTACTTC. It encodes CASGGTSPYF.